A single sample gave rise to the 13 T cell receptor beta chains below, sequenced in a study of shared clonotypes between healthy human individuals (dated by TCRdb to about 2020). Preparation of the library involved the immunoSEQ multiplex PCR assay. This is the immuneACCESS table as TCRdb keeps it, with only in-frame sequences that have V and J called. A part of the clones is gone; compared with another copy, unresolved V genes explain less than half, and the rest is unexplained. The sample contains some 2.1 million clones, around 95% of them found a single time. The ten largest clones add up to 0.1% to 0.15% of the sample. Material: naive CD4+ T cells sorted from blood. Interpreted using the paper, the cell subset or site label stands for: CD45RA+ positively selected. These receptors all stem from a man between 18 and 35 years old in good health.

The chain employs TRBV19 and TRBJ1-6; 8 bases are a match to TRBD1. Trimming took 5 bases from V and 9 from J; bases not matched to a gene: 12. Germline CDR1 is LNHDA and CDR2 is SQIVND (reference sequence). The CDR3 loop spans 16 amino acids. In nucleotides, the CDR3 is TGTGCCAGTAGTGCATCGACAGGGGCCGGGAGTTCACCCCTCCACTTT. Translated: CASSASTGAGSSPLHF.

This clone was seen only once. The J gene is TRBJ1-6, the V gene TRBV4-3; 7 nucleotides agree with TRBD1. From germline, CDR1 is LGHNA and CDR2 YSLEER. J lost 6 bases, V lost 1 base, and 6 bases had no gene match. The CDR3 has 16 residues. CDR3 DNA: TGCGCCAGCAGCCAAGCGGGGACAGTGAGTAATTCACCCCTCCACTTT. This gives the protein CASSQAGTVSNSPLHF.

This chain uses TRBV11-2 with TRBJ2-7; 10 nucleotides match TRBD1. Germline assignment: CDR1 SGHAT and CDR2 FQNNGV. V shed 4 bases, J shed 3 bases, and the junction held 3 bases outside the gene matches. This CDR3 has 14 amino acids. CDR3 sequence: CASSWGQGIYEQYF. Here the CDR3 DNA reads TGTGCCAGCAGCTGGGGACAGGGGATCTACGAGCAGTACTTC.

The gene calls are TRBV5-1 and TRBJ2-3; TRBD1 matches at 9 bases. J was trimmed by 6 bases and V by 1 base; bases with no gene match: 6. The germline CDR1 and CDR2 sequences are SGHRS and YFSETQ. This CDR3 contains 15 residues. DNA for the CDR3: TGCGCCAGCAGCTTGAGGGACAGGGATCCCGATACGCAGTATTTT. This gives the protein CASSLRDRDPDTQYF.

V is TRBV11-2 and J is TRBJ1-4; TRBD1 is a possible D gene (5 bases). Germline V gene sequence: CDR1 SGHAT, CDR2 FQNNGV. The CDR3 totals 15 residues. Trimming removed 5 bases from V and 3 bases from J, with 13 bases in between. The CDR3: CASSPRGRPNEKLFF. The CDR3 nucleotides read TGTGCCAGCAGCCCTAGGGGACGGCCTAATGAAAAACTGTTTTTT. Filled out from reference TRBV11-2 and TRBJ1-4, the complete variable domain reads EAGVAQSPRYKIIEKRQSVAFWCNPISGHATLYWYQQILGQGPKLLIQFQNNGVVDDSQLPKDRFSAERLKGVDSTLKIQPAKLEDSAVYLCASSPRGRPNEKLFFGSGTQLSVL.

The genes are TRBV7-8 and TRBJ1-3; 8 nucleotides match TRBD1. Germline CDR1 is SGHVS and CDR2 is FQNEAQ. The V gene end was trimmed by 1 base and the J gene end by 4 bases; junction bases not matched to a gene: 6. This CDR3 comprises 16 residues. As DNA, the CDR3 is TGTGCCAGCAGCTTAGAGCAGGGGGCAGCAGGAAACACCATATATTTT. Its protein product is CASSLEQGAAGNTIYF.

This clone was observed a single time. Here the CDR3 DNA reads TGTGCCAGCAGCCCCCGGTGGCAGAGCTATGGCTACACCTTC. Translating gives CASSPRWQSYGYTF. V usage is TRBV7-9 and J usage is TRBJ1-2; no reliable D call. The CDR3 contains 14 residues. With 5 bases removed from V and 4 bases from J, the gap between germline ends came to 14 bases. CDR1 SEHNR and CDR2 FQNEAQ come from the germline V gene (reference sequence). The whole variable domain, remainder taken from reference TRBV7-9 and TRBJ1-2, is DTGVSQNPRHKITKRGQNVTFRCDPISEHNRLYWYRQTLGQGPEFLTYFQNEAQLEKSRLLSDRFSAERPKGSFSTLEIQRTEQGDSAMYLCASSPRWQSYGYTFGSGTRLTVV.

This clone was picked up a small number of times. V is TRBV10-3 and J is TRBJ2-1, with TRBD2 as a possible D gene (5 bases). Germline V lookup: CDR1 ENHRY, CDR2 SYGVKD. This CDR3 spans 15 amino acids. Trimming removed 4 bases from V and 5 bases from J, with 15 bases in between. The CDR3 sequence: CAISGKRTADNEQFF. The CDR3 region has the DNA TGTGCCATCAGTGGTAAGCGGACCGCCGACAATGAGCAGTTCTTC.

The rearrangement uses TRBV30 and TRBJ1-3; the D is unclear. The CDR3 has 13 amino acids. The germline V gene has CDR1 GTSNPN and CDR2 SVGIG (reference sequence). V was shortened by 1 base and J by 10 bases, with 14 bases between the two germline ends. CDR3 region: CAWSGIPSLTIYF. As DNA, the CDR3 is TGTGCCTGGAGTGGCATCCCCTCGCTTACCATATATTTT.

This chain joins TRBV19 and TRBJ2-7; 15 bases are a match to TRBD2. Germline V gene data show CDR1 as LNHDA and CDR2 as SQIVND (reference sequence). V trimming: 9 bases; J trimming: 3 bases; junction bases outside the gene matches: 15. This CDR3 comprises 18 residues. CDR3 amino acids: CASSPGLAGGLLNYEQYF. The DNA for the CDR3 is TGTGCCAGCAGTCCGGGACTAGCGGGGGGCCTTTTAAACTACGAGCAGTACTTC.

The V gene is TRBV5-4, the J gene TRBJ2-5; D possibly corresponds to TRBD1 (5 bases). Trimming removed 2 bases at V and 1 base at J, with 9 bases between. Germline lookup yields CDR1 SGHNT and CDR2 YYREEE (reference sequence). This CDR3 comprises 14 residues. CDR3 DNA: TGTGCCAGCAGCTTAACAGGCTTCCAAGAGACCCAGTACTTC. Its translation is CASSLTGFQETQYF.

J is TRBJ2-1 and V is TRBV5-6; no clear D gene. The CDR3 runs to 12 residues. Trimming removed 1 base at V and 10 bases at J, with 9 bases between. CDR1 is SGHDT and CDR2 is YYEEEE in the germline V gene. This chain's CDR3 is CASSLYWGEQFF. The CDR3 DNA is TGTGCCAGCAGCTTGTATTGGGGAGAGCAGTTCTTC.

This clone was seen a single time. The chain combines TRBV27 with TRBJ1-2; TRBD1 matches 11 bases. This CDR3 is built from 15 residues. CDR1 is MNHEY, CDR2 SMNVEV, per germline (reference sequence). V was pared by 6 bases and J by 6 bases, with 9 bases of the junction left unmatched. The DNA of the CDR3 is TGTGCCAGCAGACGGACAGGGGGCGGCCTAGATGGCTACACCTTC. Translating gives CASRRTGGGLDGYTF.